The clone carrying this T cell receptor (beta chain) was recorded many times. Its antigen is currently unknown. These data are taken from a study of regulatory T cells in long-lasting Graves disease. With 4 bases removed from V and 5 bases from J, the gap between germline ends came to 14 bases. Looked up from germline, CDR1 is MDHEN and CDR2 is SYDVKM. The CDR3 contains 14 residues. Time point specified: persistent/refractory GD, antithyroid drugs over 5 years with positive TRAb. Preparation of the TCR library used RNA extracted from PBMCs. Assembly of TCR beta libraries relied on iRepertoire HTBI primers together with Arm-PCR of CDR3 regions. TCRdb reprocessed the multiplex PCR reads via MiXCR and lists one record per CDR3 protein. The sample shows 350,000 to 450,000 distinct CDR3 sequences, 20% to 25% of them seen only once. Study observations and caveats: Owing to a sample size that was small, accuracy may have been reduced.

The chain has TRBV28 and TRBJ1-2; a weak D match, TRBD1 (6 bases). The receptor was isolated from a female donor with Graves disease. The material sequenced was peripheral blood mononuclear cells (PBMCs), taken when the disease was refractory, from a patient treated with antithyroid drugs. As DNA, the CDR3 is TGTGCCAGCAGTTCCTACGGGACACCGTATGGCTACACCTTC. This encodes CASSSYGTPYGYTF.